The 4 T cell receptor beta chains given below trace back to one sample, sequenced in a study of cytotoxic CD8 clonotypes in ibrutinib-treated CLL. TCRdb keeps only in-frame clones here, not all; method: immunoSEQ multiplex PCR. The sample includes just over 200,000 clones, roughly 73% of them seen just once. Sequencing was performed on PBMCs, taken after 12 months of ibrutinib treatment. Receptors were obtained from a human donor with chronic lymphocytic leukemia.

This chain joins TRBV5-1 and TRBJ1-4; 9 bases are a match to TRBD1. Germline CDR1 reads SGHRS; CDR2 reads YFSETQ. The V segment lost 0 bases and the J segment 14 bases; nucleotides outside the gene matches: 8. This CDR3 has 14 residues. CDR3 amino acids: CASSLVGQGGRLFF. For the CDR3, the DNA is TGCGCCAGCAGCTTGGTGGGACAGGGAGGTAGGCTGTTTTTT.

The genes are TRBV7-6 and TRBJ2-7; tentative D call: TRBD1 (6 bases). Germline V gene lookup returns CDR1 SGHVS and CDR2 FNYEAQ. There are 16 residues in the CDR3. Trimming left V 0 bases short and J 2 bases short, with 14 bases between. CDR3 residues: CASSLAAQGSPYEQYF. The DNA for the CDR3 is TGTGCCAGCAGCTTAGCGGCACAGGGCTCCCCCTACGAGCAGTACTTC.

The chain couples TRBV27 to TRBJ1-3; D not resolved. V lost 11 bases, J lost 4 bases, and 9 bases lay in between. The germline CDR1 and CDR2 sequences are MNHEY and SMNVEV (reference sequence). The CDR3 has 11 amino acids. The CDR3 loop is CASKVGNTIYF. The CDR3 DNA reads TGTGCCTCCAAGGTCGGAAACACCATATATTTT.

The gene calls are TRBV18 and TRBJ1-4; no reliable D call. CDR1 is KGHSH and CDR2 is LQKENI in the germline V gene. V was clipped by 3 bases and J by 7 bases, with 15 bases between them. CDR3 length: 15 residues. The CDR3 is CASSPEAVQGEKLFF. The CDR3 DNA reads TGTGCCAGCTCACCGGAGGCCGTACAAGGTGAAAAACTGTTTTTT.